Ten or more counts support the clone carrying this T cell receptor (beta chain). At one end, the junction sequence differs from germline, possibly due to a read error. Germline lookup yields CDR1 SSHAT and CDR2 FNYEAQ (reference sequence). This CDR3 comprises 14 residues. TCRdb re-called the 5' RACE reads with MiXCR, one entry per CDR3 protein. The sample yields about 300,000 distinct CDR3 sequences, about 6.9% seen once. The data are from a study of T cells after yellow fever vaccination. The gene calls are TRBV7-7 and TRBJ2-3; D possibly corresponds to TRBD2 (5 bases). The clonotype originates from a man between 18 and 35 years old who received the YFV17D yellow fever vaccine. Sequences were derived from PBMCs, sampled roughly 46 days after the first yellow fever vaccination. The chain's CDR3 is CASSFGGLTDTQYF. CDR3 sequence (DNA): TGTGCTAGCAGCTTCGGTGGACTCACAGATACGCAGTATTTT.